This record concerns one TCR beta chain sequence. It has no known antigen specificity. Per-base qualities were not stored, and no clone one base away is much larger. CDR3 length: 15 amino acids, cysteine to phenylalanine. Of the read, only the CDR3 DNA is kept; its 45 bases are in frame from base 1. Via the germline V gene (reference sequence), CDR1 is SEHNR and CDR2 FQNEAQ. V loses 8 bases, J loses 1 base, and the germline ends lie 16 bases apart. The data stem from a study of CD8+ T cells in alopecia areata (dated by TCRdb to the late 2010s). Regarding the complete study: Treated patients were enrolled in an open-label pilot trial of oral tofacitinib at 5 to 10 mg twice daily for moderate-to-severe alopecia areata. Scalp clonality was compared among normal scalp (n=4), patchy alopecia areata scalp (n=8), and alopecia totalis/universalis scalp (n=8). RNA was extracted with the PAXgene miRNA kit for fixed scalp, the miRNeasy kit for PBMCs, and the RNeasy kit for mouse skin. Patients received tofacitinib for 6 to 18 months and were then followed off drug for 6 months to check for delayed response and recurrence. Biopsies were taken from tofacitinib-treated patients at baseline and again at 4 and 24 weeks into treatment, and several of those patients also had a later scalp biopsy. On the human side, TCRbeta sequencing was run on scalp tissue and on sorted CD4+ and CD8+ peripheral blood T cells from healthy controls and from alopecia areata patients with either patchy or totalis/universalis disease. For the treated patients, the SALT score, which quantifies what percentage of scalp surface area is affected, served as the measure of disease severity. immunoSEQ multiplex PCR using 35 Vbeta forward primers and 13 Jbeta reverse primers was used to amplify TCRbeta CDR3 regions. In both human patients and the C3H/HeJ mouse model, the study applied high-throughput TCRbeta sequencing to look at T cell clonal expansion in alopecia areata. What the study reported, not specific to this receptor: TCR sequences shared between patients were less clear than in mice, possibly partly because of HLA diversity in the patient population. Scalp clonality and the number of expanded CD8+ clones among the top 100 scalp clones were significantly decreased by tofacitinib. Lesional scalp, especially in alopecia totalis/universalis, showed higher clonality and more expanded CD8+ clones than normal scalp, suggesting antigenic drive. Resident alphabeta T cells in normal human skin are also sequenced, complicating scalp TCR repertoire analysis, unlike mouse skin dominated by gammadelta T cells. Because the treated cohort was small and had only one nonresponder, larger studies are needed to examine links between baseline CD8+ expansion and response. During tofacitinib treatment, many expanded lesional clones stuck around in both scalp and blood, and this persistence may partly explain why relapse happens after treatment is stopped.

This specimen's treatment or condition label, interpreted: oral pan-JAK inhibitor, 5-10 mg twice daily. Lesional scalp punch biopsies and peripheral blood were obtained from alopecia areata patients. After PBMCs were isolated by density centrifugation and stained for CD3, CD4 and CD8, a FACSAria was used to sort CD4+ and CD8+ T cells. The method was the immunoSEQ multiplex PCR assay. For TCR sequencing, RNA was extracted from every sample and reverse transcribed into cDNA to serve as template. SuperScript III was used for first-strand cDNA synthesis, primed with a 2:1 mix of oligo-dT and random hexamers. A synthetic immune receptor repertoire was used to assess amplification bias, and residual bias was removed computationally. On the study's bioinformatics: Raw reads were preprocessed to remove errors, and CDR3 was defined according to IMGT conventions as the region from the conserved cysteine to phenylalanine. Clonality was computed by normalizing Shannon entropy by log2 of the number of productive unique TCRs and subtracting the result from 1. Whether scalp clones were CD4 or CD8 was inferred by matching scalp TCRbeta sequences against CD4 and CD8 repertoires sorted from blood. The table was pulled from immuneACCESS by TCRdb, which kept in-frame rearrangements only. Such tables lose some clones; where checked, under half of the loss comes from unresolved V genes, and the rest has no known cause. The V and J calls and the clone size are those of that table, but D and trimming were determined from the DNA. Here the sample has under 130,000 clones; 86% occur a single time. The ten largest account for roughly 11% of the sample.

This sequence uses TRBV7-9 and TRBJ2-3, with a tentative D call of TRBD1 or TRBD2, each matching 5 bases. The sample in question was CD8+ T cells sorted from blood, obtained at roughly week 30, from a patient treated with tofacitinib. The origin of this receptor is a human donor with alopecia areata. The CDR3 loop reads CASDVGSRGTDTQYF. The nucleotides are TGTGCCAGCGACGTGGGGAGCAGGGGCACAGATACGCAGTATTTT.